The source of this T cell receptor (beta chain) is a study of OX40 agonist ivuxolimab in advanced cancers. Study-wide context: Ivuxolimab, which targeted the costimulatory receptor OX40 (CD134), was an agonistic, fully human IgG2 monoclonal antibody. Intravenous ivuxolimab was administered to patients every 2 weeks at six dose levels: 0.01, 0.1, 0.3, 1.5, 3 and 10 mg/kg. Among the roughly 52 dose-escalation patients, around 19 had hepatocellular carcinoma, approximately 15 melanoma, 9 renal cell carcinoma and 9 head and neck cancer. The dose-escalation cohort was almost 85% male with a mean age of about 58 years, ranging from about 23 to 85. Patients were allowed to have had prior anti-PD-1, anti-PD-L1 or anti-CTLA-4 therapy, and 40% to 45% of the dose-escalation patients had been treated with checkpoint inhibitors. Three dose-escalation patients achieved partial responses, one with hepatocellular carcinoma and two with cutaneous melanoma. The purpose of peripheral TCRbeta sequencing was to test whether ivuxolimab changed TCR sequence diversity and led to clonal T-cell expansion. The paper reports the monotherapy dose-escalation portion (N ≈ 52 patients) of the phase I ivuxolimab trial.

Patients with autoimmune disease history or receiving systemic immunosuppression were excluded from the trial. Peripheral blood for TCR sequencing was drawn from every dose cohort at baseline, at cycle 4 day 1 and at cycle 7 day 1. The samples were drawn from a first-in-human, open-label, multicenter phase I dose-escalation trial of ivuxolimab. The trial enrolled adults with locally advanced or metastatic head and neck squamous cell, hepatocellular, melanoma or renal cell carcinoma. Before TCR sequencing, CD4+ T cells and CD8+ T cells from peripheral blood were sorted into separate populations. For sequencing of the TCRbeta CDR3 region, genomic DNA was extracted from the sorted cells. The immunoSEQ Assay was used to sequence the TCRbeta CDR3 regions. What TCRdb holds here is the immuneACCESS table cut down to in-frame rearrangements. Part of the clones is not present; checked against another copy, under half of the missing clones reflect an unresolved V gene, and the others are unexplained. The sample table holds approximately 79,000 clones, of which over 75% were seen once. Clones ranked in the top ten supply roughly 3.1% of the sample.

General conclusions and limits of the study: In the 0.1-3.0 mg/kg groups, partial responders were among the patients with the lowest normalized peripheral clonal expansion, particularly in CD8+ T cells. On average, CD8+ T cells showed more expanded clones than CD4+ T cells after ivuxolimab. The antigen specificity of the clonally expanded peripheral T cells was not determined. At doses of 0.1 to 3.0 mg/kg, clonal expansion of both CD4+ and CD8+ T cells in blood was seen between baseline and week 6. Low levels of normalized T-cell clonal expansion were also seen in some nonresponding patients.

Regarding this clone: Its antigen specificity is not known. Within one base of it there is no much larger clone, and no base qualities were kept.

CDR1 SGHNT and CDR2 YYREEE are derived from the germline V gene (reference sequence). V and J lose 5 bases and 1 base, and a span of 21 bases separates them. Taken from cysteine to phenylalanine, the CDR3 has 17 residues. Only the CDR3 portion is preserved as DNA: 51 bases, with reading frame beginning at the first base. The receptor chain draws on TRBV5-4 and TRBJ2-5; the D gene cannot be resolved reliably. This receptor was obtained from an adult with an advanced solid tumor such as melanoma, head and neck, liver or kidney cancer. The sequenced sample was CD4+ or CD8+ T cells sorted from blood, obtained in a trial of the OX40 agonist ivuxolimab. CDR3 protein: CASSLIGVGTGQETQYF. The nucleotides are TGTGCCAGCAGTCTAATTGGAGTGGGCACGGGCCAAGAGACCCAGTACTTC. When the CDR3 is completed using the reference TRBV5-4 and TRBJ2-5 genes on either side, the full variable domain is ETGVTQSPTHLIKTRGQQVTLRCSSQSGHNTVSWYQQALGQGPQFIFQYYREEENGRGNFPPRFSGLQFPNYSSELNVNALELDDSALYLCASSLIGVGTGQETQYFGPGTRLLVL.